This T cell receptor beta chain was sequenced in a study of Graves' ophthalmopathy and Graves' hyperthyroidism. The CDR3 runs 12 residues. For repertoire sequencing, the TCR beta CDR3 regions were amplified from RNA transcripts. In the first round, RT-PCR was carried out with HTBI primers, and a multiplex PCR formed the second round. From the multiplex PCR reads, TCRdb called clonotypes with MiXCR, one entry per CDR3 protein. The sample carries a few hundred thousand distinct CDR3 sequences, under 45% recorded once. As concerns this clonotype: The antigen is not known.

Patients were excluded if they had other autoimmune diseases or uncontrolled infections, and likewise if pregnancy or lactation applied. General study results and limits: Blood also harbored most expanded thyroid clonotypes above 0.001 frequency. With over 85% sensitivity and less than 83% specificity, a 13-signature model separated ophthalmopathy from stable hyperthyroidism.

The sequenced sample was peripheral blood or thyroid tissue (not recorded which). The chain links TRBV12-3 or TRBV12-4 to TRBJ2-7; TRBD2 aligns across 8 bases. The J call may be faulty, since TRBJ2-1 better matches the DNA end. The TCR comes from an adult man with Graves' hyperthyroidism. The CDR3: CASGEAGVEQFF. The CDR3 nucleotides read TGTGCCAGCGGGGAAGCGGGAGTTGAGCAGTTCTTC.